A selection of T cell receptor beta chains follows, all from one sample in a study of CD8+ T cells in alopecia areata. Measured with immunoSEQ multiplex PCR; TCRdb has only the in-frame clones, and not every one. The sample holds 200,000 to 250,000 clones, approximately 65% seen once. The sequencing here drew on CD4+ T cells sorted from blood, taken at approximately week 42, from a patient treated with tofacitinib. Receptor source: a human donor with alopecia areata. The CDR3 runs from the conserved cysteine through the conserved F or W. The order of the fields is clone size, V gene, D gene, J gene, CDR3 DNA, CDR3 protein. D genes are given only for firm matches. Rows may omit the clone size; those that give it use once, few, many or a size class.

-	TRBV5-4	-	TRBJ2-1	TGTGCCAGCAGCTTCCGGACAGCGAAACACAATGAGCAGTTCTTC	CASSFRTAKHNEQFF
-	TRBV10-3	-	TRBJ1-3	TGTGCCATCAGTGATGTGGTCGGACAGCTGACTGGAAACACCATATATTTT	CAISDVVGQLTGNTIYF
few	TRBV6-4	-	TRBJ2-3	TGTGCCAGCAGTGACTCAGGGGACACAGATACGCAGTATTTT	CASSDSGDTDTQYF
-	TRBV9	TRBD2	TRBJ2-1	TGTGCCAGCAGCGTAGTCACTAGCGGGAGCTCCTACAATGAGCAGTTCTTC	CASSVVTSGSSYNEQFF
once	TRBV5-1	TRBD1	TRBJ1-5	TGCGCCAGCAGCCTGGGGACAGGGGGCAACAATCAGCCCCAGCATTTT	CASSLGTGGNNQPQHF
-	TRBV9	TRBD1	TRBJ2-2	TGTGCCAGCAGCGTCAGGGGGACCGGGGAGCTGTTTTTT	CASSVRGTGELFF
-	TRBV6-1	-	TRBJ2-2	TGTGCCAGCAGTGAATCGGGTCTCACCGGGGAGCTGTTTTTT	CASSESGLTGELFF
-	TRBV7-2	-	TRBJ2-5	TGTGCCAGCAGCTTGGGTGCCCGGACCCAAGAGACCCAGTACTTC	CASSLGARTQETQYF
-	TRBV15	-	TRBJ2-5	TGTGCCACCAGCAGAGGAGAGACCCAGTACTTC	CATSRGETQYF
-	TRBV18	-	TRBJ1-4	TGTGCCAGCTCACCTTCGGACGTTTCCAAACTGTTTTTT	CASSPSDVSKLFF
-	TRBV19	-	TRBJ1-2	TGTGCCAGTGGGAAGGGCACCTTC	CASGKGTF
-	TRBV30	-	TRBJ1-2	TGTGCCTGGAGGGGCTATGGCTACACCTTC	CAWRGYGYTF
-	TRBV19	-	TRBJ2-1	TGTGCCAGTAGTATAGATCGGGGTAGTGAGCAGTTCTTC	CASSIDRGSEQFF
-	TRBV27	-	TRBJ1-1	TGTGCCAGCTCCAACAGGGAAGGGAACACTGAAGCTTTCTTT	CASSNREGNTEAFF
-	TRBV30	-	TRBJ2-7	TGTGCCTGGAGTAAGGGAAGCAGGGGTGGTAGCGAGCAGTACTTC	CAWSKGSRGGSEQYF
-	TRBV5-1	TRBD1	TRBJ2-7	TGCGCCAGCAGCACCGGGACAGGACTCTCCTACGAGCAGTACTTC	CASSTGTGLSYEQYF
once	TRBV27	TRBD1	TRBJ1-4	TGTGCCAGCAGTCCCAGGGGGCTGAGTGAAAAACTGTTTTTT	CASSPRGLSEKLFF
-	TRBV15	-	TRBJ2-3	TGTGCCACCAGCAGAGGGGTCAGCGGTGCAGATACGCAGTATTTT	CATSRGVSGADTQYF
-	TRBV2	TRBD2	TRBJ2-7	TGTGCCAGCAGTGATGTAGTAGCGGGGATAGGCGAGCAGTACTTC	CASSDVVAGIGEQYF
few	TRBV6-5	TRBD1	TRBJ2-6	TGTGCCAGCAGGACAGGGTCTGGGGCCAACGTCCTGACTTTC	CASRTGSGANVLTF
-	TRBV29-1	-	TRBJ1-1	TGCAGCGTCGCGGGTCCTACCGAAGGGGGGAACACTGAAGCTTTCTTT	CSVAGPTEGGNTEAFF
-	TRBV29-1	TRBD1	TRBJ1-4	TGCAGCGTTGGAATAGGGTGGAGGACAGGGGATGATGAAAAACTGTTTTTT	CSVGIGWRTGDDEKLFF
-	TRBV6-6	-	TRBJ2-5	TGTGCCAGCAGTTACTCCCCTTGGTCCAATGCGACCCAGTACTTC	CASSYSPWSNATQYF
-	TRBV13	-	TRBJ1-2	TGTGCCAGCAGCTTAGGACAGGGATATGGCTACACCTTC	CASSLGQGYGYTF
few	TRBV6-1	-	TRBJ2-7	TGTGCCAGCCGCCTCGACGGGTTGAGCTCCTACGAGCAGTACTTC	CASRLDGLSSYEQYF
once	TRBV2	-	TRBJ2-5	TGTGCCAGCAGTCATGAGACCCAGTACTTC	CASSHETQYF
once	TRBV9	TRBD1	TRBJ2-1	TGTGCCAGCAGCCCCAACAGGGGGCCCTACAATGAGCAGTTCTTC	CASSPNRGPYNEQFF
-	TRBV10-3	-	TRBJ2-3	TGTGCCATCCAGGTCACAGATACGCAGTATTTT	CAIQVTDTQYF
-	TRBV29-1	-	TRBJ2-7	TGCAGCGTCCAGGACGGGTCCTACGAGCAGTACTTC	CSVQDGSYEQYF
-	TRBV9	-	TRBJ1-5	TGTGCCAGCAGCGTAGGGGTTGCCGCTCAGCCCCAGCATTTT	CASSVGVAAQPQHF
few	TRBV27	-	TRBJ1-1	TGTGCCAGCAGTTCCCTGGGGGAAGAGAACACTGAAGCTTTCTTT	CASSSLGEENTEAFF
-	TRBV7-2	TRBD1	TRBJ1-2	TGTGCCAGCAGCCCGAGACAGGGGTTGGATGGCTACACCTTC	CASSPRQGLDGYTF
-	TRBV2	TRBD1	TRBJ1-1	TGTGCCAGCCCGGACAGGGCCGATACTGAAGCTTTCTTT	CASPDRADTEAFF